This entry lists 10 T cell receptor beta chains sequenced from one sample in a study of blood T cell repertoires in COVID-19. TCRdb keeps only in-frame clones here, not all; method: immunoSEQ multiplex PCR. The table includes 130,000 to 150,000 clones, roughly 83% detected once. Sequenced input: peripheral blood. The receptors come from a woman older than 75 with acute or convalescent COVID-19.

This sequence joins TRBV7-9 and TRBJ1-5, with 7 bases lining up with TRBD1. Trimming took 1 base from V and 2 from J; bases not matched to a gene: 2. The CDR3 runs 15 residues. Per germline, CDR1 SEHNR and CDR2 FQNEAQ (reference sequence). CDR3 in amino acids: CASSLEGAGNQPQHF. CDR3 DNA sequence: TGTGCCAGCAGCTTAGAGGGGGCCGGCAATCAGCCCCAGCATTTT.

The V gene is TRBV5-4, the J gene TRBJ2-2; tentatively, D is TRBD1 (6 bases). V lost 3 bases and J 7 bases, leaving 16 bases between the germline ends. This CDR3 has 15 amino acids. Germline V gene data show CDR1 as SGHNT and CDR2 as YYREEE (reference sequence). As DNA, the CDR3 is TGTGCCAGCAGCTCCACTGGACAGCCCAACGGGGAGCTGTTTTTT. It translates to CASSSTGQPNGELFF.

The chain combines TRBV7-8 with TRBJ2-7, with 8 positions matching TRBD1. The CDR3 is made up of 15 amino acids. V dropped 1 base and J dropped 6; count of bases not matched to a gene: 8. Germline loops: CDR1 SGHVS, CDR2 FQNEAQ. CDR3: CASSLGPGQVFEQYF. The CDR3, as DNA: TGTGCCAGCAGCTTAGGACCGGGACAGGTCTTCGAGCAGTACTTC.

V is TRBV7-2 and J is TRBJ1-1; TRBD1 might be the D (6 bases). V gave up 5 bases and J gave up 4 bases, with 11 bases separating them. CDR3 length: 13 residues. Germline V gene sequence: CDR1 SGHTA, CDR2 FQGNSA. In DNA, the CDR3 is TGTGCCAGCAGCCCCCAGGGGACCACTGAAGCTTTCTTT. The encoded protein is CASSPQGTTEAFF.

For the CDR3, the DNA is TGTGCCAGCACCCTCGGACAGGGTGAGACTGAAGCTTTCTTT. Residues: CASTLGQGETEAFF. V usage is TRBV2 and J usage is TRBJ1-1; 8 positions match TRBD1. Germline V gives CDR1 SNHLY, CDR2 FYNNEI. This CDR3 spans 14 amino acids. J gave up 5 bases and V 7 bases, and 9 bases lay outside the gene matches.

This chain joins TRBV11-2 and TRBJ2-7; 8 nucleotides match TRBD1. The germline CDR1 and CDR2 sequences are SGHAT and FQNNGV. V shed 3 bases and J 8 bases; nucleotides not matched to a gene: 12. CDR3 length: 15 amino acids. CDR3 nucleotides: TGTGCCAGCAGCTTCCAGACAGGGGAGGCGCTCAAGCAGTACTTC. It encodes CASSFQTGEALKQYF.

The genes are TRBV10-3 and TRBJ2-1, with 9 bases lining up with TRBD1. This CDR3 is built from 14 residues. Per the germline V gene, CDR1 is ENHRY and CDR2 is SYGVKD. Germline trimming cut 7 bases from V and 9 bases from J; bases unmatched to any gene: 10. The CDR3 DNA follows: TGTGCCATCACCGCACGACAGGGGGAGAGTGAGCAGTTCTTC. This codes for CAITARQGESEQFF.

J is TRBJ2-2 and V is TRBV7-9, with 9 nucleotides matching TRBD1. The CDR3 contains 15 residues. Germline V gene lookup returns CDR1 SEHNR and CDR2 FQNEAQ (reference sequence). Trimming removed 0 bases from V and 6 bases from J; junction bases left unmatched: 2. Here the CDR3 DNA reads TGTGCCAGCAGCTTAGCCAACAGGGGGCCCGGGGAGCTGTTTTTT. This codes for CASSLANRGPGELFF.

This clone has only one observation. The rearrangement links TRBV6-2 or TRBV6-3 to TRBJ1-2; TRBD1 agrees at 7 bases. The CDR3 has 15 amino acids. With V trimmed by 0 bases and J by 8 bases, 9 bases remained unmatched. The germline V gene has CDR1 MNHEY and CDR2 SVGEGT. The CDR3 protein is CASSYSRTGSGGYTF. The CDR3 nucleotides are TGTGCCAGCAGTTACTCCAGGACAGGTAGTGGAGGCTACACCTTC.

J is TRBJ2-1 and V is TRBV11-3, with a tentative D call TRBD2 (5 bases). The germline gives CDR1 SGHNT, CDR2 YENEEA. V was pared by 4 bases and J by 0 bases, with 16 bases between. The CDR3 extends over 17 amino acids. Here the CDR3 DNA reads TGTGCCAGCAGCTACGGGAAAGGGTTAGGCTCCTACAATGAGCAGTTCTTC. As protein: CASSYGKGLGSYNEQFF.